These T cell receptor beta chains were read from a single sample in a study of T cell repertoires in cytomegalovirus infection. A single record per CDR3 protein comes from TCRdb applying MiXCR to the reads. The table lists hundreds of thousands of distinct CDR3 sequences, 30% to 40% of them singletons. Antigen specificity for these receptors is unknown. This sample comprised cultured PBMCs, obtained from culture after CMV antigen stimulation. The source of these receptors is a human donor in good health (CMV status not recorded). Some clones in this sample may be carry-over from other donors' samples. Both conserved end residues are part of each CDR3. D genes are given only for firm matches. Size is stated for part of the rows, as once, few or many counts, or as a class when the clone is expanded.

clone_size | j_call | d_call | v_call | cdr3_nt | cdr3_aa
NA | TRBJ2-1 | NA | TRBV6-2/TRBV6-3 | TGTGCCACCCGAGACTGGAGCTCCTACAATGAGCAGTTCTTC | CATRDWSSYNEQFF
NA | TRBJ1-2 | NA | TRBV12-3/TRBV12-4 | TGTGCCAGCACCTCTCGCGAGGTTTTTAACTATGGCTACACCTTC | CASTSREVFNYGYTF
many | TRBJ2-5 | NA | TRBV7-2 | TGTGCCAGCAGCTCGATTGGGGGGGAGACCCAGTACTTC | CASSSIGGETQYF
NA | TRBJ2-3 | NA | TRBV29-1 | TGCAGCGTGGCGGACAGAACAGATACGCAGTATTTT | CSVADRTDTQYF
many | TRBJ2-5 | NA | TRBV7-2 | TGTGCCAGCAGCCCCCGCTTCGGTGGCCAAGAGACCCAGTACTTC | CASSPRFGGQETQYF
few | TRBJ1-6 | NA | TRBV27 | TGTGCCAGCAGTTTATCTGACGACAATTCACCCCTCCACTTT | CASSLSDDNSPLHF
NA | TRBJ2-3 | NA | TRBV20-1 | TGCAGTGCTAGTCACGTTAGCGCCGCAGATACGCAGTATTTT | CSASHVSAADTQYF
NA | TRBJ2-7 | NA | TRBV4-1 | TGTGCCAGCAGCCAAGAAGGAGACACCTACGAGCAGTACTTC | CASSQEGDTYEQYF
NA | TRBJ2-7 | TRBD2 | TRBV6-1 | TGTGCCAGCAGTTACGGCGGGAGAGGATACGAGCAGTACTTC | CASSYGGRGYEQYF
many | TRBJ2-2 | NA | TRBV7-9 | TGTGCCGCCATCCGCCCCCCGAACACCGGGGAGCTGTTTTTT | CAAIRPPNTGELFF
NA | TRBJ2-3 | NA | TRBV10-2 | TGCGCCAGCAGTCCGGAGCGGGCGGATACGCAGTATTTT | CASSPERADTQYF
NA | TRBJ2-1 | NA | TRBV20-1 | TGCAGTGCTAGATCTGCGGCTCCCTCGGCCTACAATGAGCAGTTCTTC | CSARSAAPSAYNEQFF
NA | TRBJ2-2 | TRBD2 | TRBV6-2/TRBV6-3 | TGTGCCAGGCGCTTGGGTCGGGGGGCGAACACCGGGGAGCTGTTTTTT | CARRLGRGANTGELFF
once | TRBJ1-2 | TRBD1 | TRBV30 | TGTGCCTGGAGTGTAGTATATCCGGGCCAGGGGGGAAATGGCTACACCTTC | CAWSVVYPGQGGNGYTF
once | TRBJ2-7 | NA | TRBV27 | TGTGCCAGCGACTCCTACAGGGTAAGCTACGAGCAGTACTTC | CASDSYRVSYEQYF
few | TRBJ1-2 | NA | TRBV15 | TGTGCCACCAGCAGAGATCGAGGGAGTGAGGGCTACACCTTC | CATSRDRGSEGYTF
NA | TRBJ2-3 | NA | TRBV28 | TGTGCCAGCAGTTCCCCCGGGACTCGGGATACGCAGTATTTT | CASSSPGTRDTQYF
few | TRBJ1-6 | NA | TRBV20-1 | TGCAGTGCTAGACGGCAGCTTAATTCACCCCTCCACTTT | CSARRQLNSPLHF
NA | TRBJ1-2 | TRBD1 | TRBV12-5 | TGTGCTAGTGGTTTGAGGGTACGGGACAGGCTTTTTAGCTACACCTTC | CASGLRVRDRLFSYTF
many | TRBJ2-4 | NA | TRBV6-2/TRBV6-3 | TGTGCCAGCAGTTACTCCCCGCCGGGGAAAAACATTCAGTACTTC | CASSYSPPGKNIQYF
NA | TRBJ2-2 | NA | TRBV5-1 | TGCGCCAGCAGCCCCCTAGACTGGCAGAACACCGGGGAGCTGTTTTTT | CASSPLDWQNTGELFF
NA | TRBJ1-1 | TRBD1 | TRBV28 | TGTGCCAGCAGTTTCCCACAGGGGGGAAATGACACTGAAGCTCTCTTT | CASSFPQGGNDTEALF